This T cell receptor beta chain was retrieved from a study of monozygotic twins with inflammatory bowel disease. Per sample, reverse transcription was split into eight reactions. Template switching added UMIs carrying a 6-nucleotide sample barcode. TCRdb derives one entry per CDR3 protein from the 5' RACE reads, leaving out DNA. The sample includes approximately 210,000 distinct CDR3 sequences. Of note for this clonotype: Its antigen is not known.

There are 14 residues in the CDR3. Germline CDR1 is LNHDA and CDR2 is SQIVND (reference sequence). The study, taken as a whole, reports: Those with IBD had lower TCRbeta diversity (inverse Simpson) than their healthy co-twins did.

The TCR was taken from a human donor with ulcerative colitis or Crohn's disease, or a healthy co-twin of an affected twin (not recorded which). Source material: blood. The chain carries TRBV19 and TRBJ1-5; TCRdb proposes TRBD1, but this gene call is untestable without DNA. CDR3 region: CASSNPGNNQPQHF.